This record looks at one T cell receptor (beta chain) sequence and its context. V dropped 4 bases and J dropped 8 bases, with 11 bases sitting between them. CDR3 length equals 12 residues. CDR1 and CDR2 (germline): KGHSH, LQKENI. The data belong to a study of T-cell memory formation after mild COVID-19. TCRdb used MiXCR to reprocess the 5' RACE reads, holding one entry per CDR3 protein. The sample lists approximately 350,000 distinct CDR3 sequences; around 30% were seen once. The TCR was taken from an adult woman who had mild COVID-19 (a few samples of this study predate the infection). Cell type and time point are not known. The source material was PBMCs or a T cell subset sorted from them (not recorded which). The rearrangement links TRBV18 to TRBJ1-2; the D is unclear. As DNA, the CDR3 is TGTGCCAGCTCACAAGGGAAGGAAGGCTACACCTTC. Its translation: CASSQGKEGYTF.